The 17 T cell receptor beta chains given below trace back to one sample, sequenced in a study of siplizumab effects on memory and regulatory T cells. Clones were read by immunoSEQ multiplex PCR, and TCRdb kept only the in-frame ones, dropping some. The profile shows roughly 100,000 clones, approximately 90% of them singletons. Sequenced input: CD4+ T cells sorted from blood. All receptors derive from a human donor in good health.

The rearrangement uses TRBV7-6 and TRBJ2-5; the D is unclear. The germline V and J ends were trimmed by 8 bases and 4 bases, with 11 bases remaining between them. CDR1 is SGHVS and CDR2 is FNYEAQ in the germline V gene. The CDR3 has 12 amino acids. This CDR3 reads CASGKYRETQYF. CDR3 DNA: TGTGCCAGCGGGAAGTACCGAGAGACCCAGTACTTC.

This sequence joins TRBV4-1 and TRBJ2-2, with TRBD2 matching over 10 bases. Germline loops: CDR1 MGHRA, CDR2 YSYEKL. V shed 0 bases and J 7 bases; nucleotides not matched to a gene: 11. CDR3 length: 18 residues. This CDR3 is CASSQDRGLAGGNGELFF. In nucleotides, the CDR3 is TGCGCCAGCAGCCAAGATCGAGGGTTAGCGGGAGGAAACGGGGAGCTGTTTTTT.

Here the CDR3 DNA reads TGCGCCAGCAGCTTCCATCAGAGGAACACTGAAGCTTTCTTT. Translation: CASSFHQRNTEAFF. The rearrangement links TRBV5-1 to TRBJ1-1, with D unresolved. From germline, CDR1 is SGHRS and CDR2 YFSETQ. The CDR3 totals 14 residues. V lost 2 bases to trimming and J lost 1 base, with 9 bases between them.

The genes are TRBV5-1 and TRBJ1-1, with 9 bases identical to TRBD1. V lost 3 bases to trimming and J lost 1 base; unmatched junction nucleotides: 7. This CDR3 has 16 amino acids. Germline assignment: CDR1 SGHRS and CDR2 YFSETQ. CDR3 sequence reads: CASSSITGQGNTEAFF. In DNA form, the CDR3 reads TGCGCCAGCAGCTCGATTACGGGACAGGGGAACACTGAAGCTTTCTTT.

The chain is built from TRBV28 and TRBJ2-3, with TRBD2 matching over 7 bases. Germline values: CDR1 MDHEN, CDR2 SYDVKM. This CDR3 region has 16 residues. The ends lost 3 bases at V and 5 bases at J; junction bases unmatched: 11. CDR3 in amino acids: CASSLGGLGTQDTQYF. The DNA for the CDR3 is TGTGCCAGCAGTTTGGGTGGACTAGGCACTCAAGATACGCAGTATTTT.

This chain joins TRBV15 and TRBJ1-2, with D uncertain. The V end lost 3 bases, the J end lost 1 base, and 15 bases lay between the germline ends. Germline values: CDR1 LNHNV, CDR2 YYDKDF (reference sequence). This CDR3 is built from 16 residues. CDR3 nucleotide sequence: TGTGCCACCAGCAGTAACTCTTGGGATAGTAACTATGGCTACACCTTC. Its protein is CATSSNSWDSNYGYTF.

The V gene is TRBV5-1, the J gene TRBJ2-4, with D perhaps matching TRBD2 (6 bases). CDR3 length equals 16 residues. Germline V CDR1 and CDR2: SGHRS, YFSETQ. V lost 0 bases and J 1 base, leaving 11 bases between the germline ends. CDR3 protein: CASSLVLAPAKNIQYF. The CDR3, as DNA: TGCGCCAGCAGCTTGGTACTAGCCCCGGCCAAAAACATTCAGTACTTC.

This clone is a singleton in its sample. The chain employs TRBV19 and TRBJ2-5; no reliable D call. Trimming pared 5 bases from V and 5 bases from J, leaving 12 bases between. The CDR3 covers 13 residues. Germline CDR1 and CDR2: LNHDA and SQIVND (reference sequence). The CDR3 DNA is TGTGCCAGTAGTGCCCATTTAGGGGAGACCCAGTACTTC. This codes for CASSAHLGETQYF. Supplemented by reference TRBV19 and TRBJ2-5, the full variable domain reads DGGITQSPKYLFRKEGQNVTLSCEQNLNHDAMYWYRQDPGQGLRLIYYSQIVNDFQKGDIAEGYSVSREKKESFPLTVTSAQKNPTAFYLCASSAHLGETQYFGPGTRLLVL.

This chain links TRBV6-1 with TRBJ1-5; no reliable D call. With 8 bases removed from V and 0 bases from J, the gap between germline ends came to 14 bases. In germline, CDR1 is MNHNS, CDR2 SASEGT. The CDR3 covers 15 residues. CDR3 amino acids: CASFGRDYSNQPQHF. The DNA of the CDR3 is TGTGCCAGCTTCGGGAGGGATTATAGCAATCAGCCCCAGCATTTT.

The V and J genes are TRBV4-2 and TRBJ1-2; D uncertain. The V end was cut by 5 bases, the J end by 4 bases, with 17 bases between. This CDR3 contains 15 residues. Per germline, CDR1 LGHNA and CDR2 YNFKEQ. The CDR3 loop reads CASSFIPPQSYGYTF. CDR3 bases: TGTGCCAGCAGCTTTATTCCTCCCCAGAGCTATGGCTACACCTTC.

This clone was detected once. The V call is TRBV30, the J call TRBJ1-2; D is ambiguous. CDR3 length equals 13 residues. The germline V and J ends were trimmed by 3 bases and 3 bases, with 11 bases remaining between them. CDR1 is GTSNPN and CDR2 is SVGIG in the germline V gene (reference sequence). The CDR3 sequence is CAWRPTNDYGYTF. The DNA of the CDR3 is TGTGCCTGGAGACCCACCAATGACTATGGCTACACCTTC.

This clone was seen only once. The chain links TRBV6-5 to TRBJ2-5; D not certain. CDR1 is MNHEY, CDR2 SVGAGI, per germline. This CDR3 comprises 14 residues. With 5 bases removed from V and 3 bases from J, the gap between germline ends came to 13 bases. CDR3 nucleotide sequence: TGTGCCAGCAGTCAAACCGGACGGAAAGAGACCCAGTACTTC. This gives the protein CASSQTGRKETQYF.

This chain connects TRBV14 to TRBJ2-5, with D uncertain. The J call may be incorrect, as the DNA end agrees better with TRBJ2-7. This CDR3 comprises 14 residues. Looked up from germline, CDR1 is SGHDN and CDR2 is FVKESK. The CDR3 loop reads CASSPRPISYEQYF. CDR3 nucleotides: TGTGCCAGCAGCCCCCGTCCGATCTCCTACGAGCAGTACTTC.

The chain employs TRBV28 and TRBJ2-7; 7 bases agree with TRBD2. The ends lost 0 bases at V and 1 base at J; junction bases unmatched: 6. Germline CDR1 is MDHEN and CDR2 is SYDVKM. The length of the CDR3 is 16 residues. In DNA form, the CDR3 reads TGTGCCAGCAGTTTATGGGGAGGGAGGAATTCCTACGAGCAGTACTTC. This translates into CASSLWGGRNSYEQYF.

J is TRBJ2-3 and V is TRBV5-4; 11 nucleotides match TRBD2. The CDR3 loop spans 15 amino acids. V lost 4 bases and J lost 4; bases outside the gene matches: 5. Germline CDR1 is SGHNT and CDR2 is YYREEE (reference sequence). The CDR3 here is CASSLAGGMADTQYF. The CDR3 DNA sequence: TGTGCCAGCAGCCTAGCGGGAGGCATGGCAGATACGCAGTATTTT.

The chain employs TRBV10-1 and TRBJ2-1; tentatively, D is TRBD1 (6 bases). In germline, CDR1 is WNHNN, CDR2 SYGVQD (reference sequence). The CDR3 loop spans 13 amino acids. Trimming took off 6 bases at V and 3 bases at J, with 9 bases between the two ends. DNA for the CDR3: TGCGCCAGCAGCAGACAGGTCTACAATGAGCAGTTCTTC. It encodes CASSRQVYNEQFF.

CDR3 amino acids: CASSSTGTDSPLHF. The CDR3 bases are TGTGCCAGCAGCTCAACCGGGACAGACTCACCCCTCCACTTT. The V gene is TRBV7-3, the J gene TRBJ1-6; TRBD1 matches 7 bases. Germline lookup yields CDR1 SGHTA and CDR2 FQGTGA. The CDR3 has 14 residues. V lost 4 bases, J lost 10 bases, and 7 bases stayed unmatched. Variable domain in full (rest from reference TRBV7-3 and TRBJ1-6): GAGVSQTPSNKVTEKGKYVELRCDPISGHTALYWYRQSLGQGPEFLIYFQGTGAADDSGLPNDRFFAVRPEGSVSTLKIQRTERGDSAVYLCASSSTGTDSPLHFGNGTRLTVT.